Following are 17 T cell receptor beta chains from one sample sequenced in a study of vaccination and CD4 T cells after COVID-19 (dated by TCRdb to 2021 to 2024). Explained via the paper, the treatment or condition label denotes: approximately 9-day PBMC culture with coronavirus spike peptide pools or control peptides (ViraFEST assay). The library was obtained by PCR. Reads for this sample came from an Illumina iSeq 100. At the Johns Hopkins FTIC core, DNA from the cultured CD4+ T cells underwent TCR sequencing with the Oncomine TCR Beta short-read assay. The raw public data were reprocessed by TCRdb itself: fastp quality trimming at Q25, MiXCR clonotype calling, in-frame beta chains only. Each entry is one CDR3 protein sequence, shown with its most common DNA and genes. The sample includes around 13,000 distinct CDR3 sequences, with just over 35% observed a single time. The biggest ten clones account for 15% to 20% of the sample.

The antigens of these receptors remain unknown. Sequenced input: cultured CD4+ T cells from blood. Source of these receptors: a human donor with COVID-19.

The rearrangement joins TRBV28 to TRBJ1-2; D is possibly TRBD1 (6 bases). The germline V gene encodes CDR1 MDHEN and CDR2 SYDVKM. The CDR3 has 14 residues. Trimming took 5 bases from V and 7 from J, leaving 17 bases between them. The CDR3 spells CASSDTVRGGGYTF. The CDR3 nucleotides are TGTGCCAGCAGTGACACGGTCCGAGGGGGTGGCTACACCTTC.

The chain links TRBV21-1 to TRBJ1-5. TRBV21-1 is a pseudogene. This CDR3 contains 14 residues. DNA of the CDR3: TGTGCCAGCAGCGCCAGGGACTTCTGTCAGCCCCAGCATTTT. The encoded protein is CASSARDFCQPQHF.

This rearrangement joins TRBV11-3 to TRBJ2-2; perhaps TRBD2 as D (6 bases). V dropped 6 bases and J dropped 0 bases, with 14 bases sitting between them. The CDR3 covers 16 residues. CDR1 and CDR2 from the germline V gene are SGHNT and YENEEA. CDR3 sequence: CASRSGTGTNTGELFF. Here the CDR3 DNA reads TGTGCCAGCAGGTCCGGGACTGGAACGAACACCGGGGAGCTGTTTTTT.

This chain uses TRBV6-4 with TRBJ1-2; 7 bases fit TRBD1. The V gene's germline CDR1 is MRHNA and CDR2 SNTAGT. Germline trimming cut 7 bases from V and 3 bases from J; bases unmatched to any gene: 2. This CDR3 has 12 residues. For the CDR3, the DNA is TGTGCCAGCAAGGGGACAGACTATGGCTACACCTTC. The encoded protein is CASKGTDYGYTF.

The chain combines TRBV27 with TRBJ2-3, with a tentative D call TRBD1 (5 bases). This CDR3 contains 13 residues. V lost 3 bases and J 8 bases, leaving 12 bases between the germline ends. Germline CDR1 MNHEY, CDR2 SMNVEV (reference sequence). The CDR3 here is CASSFSGQGTQYF. The CDR3 DNA is TGTGCCAGCAGTTTTTCCGGCCAGGGTACGCAGTATTTT.

This chain uses TRBV20-1 with TRBJ2-7; D not certain. Germline values: CDR1 DFQATT, CDR2 SNEGSKA (reference sequence). The V and J ends lost 0 bases and 9 bases respectively, with 18 bases between them. The length of the CDR3 is 14 residues. The CDR3 nucleotides read TGCAGTGCTAGAGAAGAACCGATGGGTCTCGGGCAGTACTTC. Residues: CSAREEPMGLGQYF.

V usage is TRBV20-1 and J usage is TRBJ2-1; the match to TRBD2 covers 11 bases. The CDR3 extends over 15 amino acids. Germline loops: CDR1 DFQATT, CDR2 SNEGSKA (reference sequence). Trimming cost V 6 bases and J 0 bases; bases outside gene matches: 4. CDR3 sequence: CSARSGGGSYNEQFF. DNA of the CDR3: TGCAGTGCCCGTAGCGGGGGGGGCTCCTACAATGAGCAGTTCTTC.

This clonotype was found a few times. The rearrangement links TRBV20-1 to TRBJ2-3; D possibly corresponds to TRBD2 (6 bases). Germline loops: CDR1 DFQATT, CDR2 SNEGSKA (reference sequence). Trimming cost V 7 bases and J 4 bases, with 18 bases left between them. The length of the CDR3 is 14 residues. This CDR3 reads CSVSGAGPADTQYF. The CDR3 coding sequence is TGCAGTGTTTCCGGGGCGGGGCCTGCAGATACGCAGTATTTT.

This clonotype was seen more than once but under ten times. This chain connects TRBV7-9 to TRBJ1-1; D unresolved. There are 14 residues in the CDR3. V was shortened by 3 bases and J by 4 bases, with 12 bases between the two germline ends. Looked up from germline, CDR1 is SEHNR and CDR2 is FQNEAQ (reference sequence). The CDR3 bases are TGTGCCAGCAGCTTTGAAGGCGTCGGCACTGAAGCTTTCTTT. It is translated as CASSFEGVGTEAFF.

This clonotype was seen a few times. The chain recombines TRBV19 with TRBJ2-7; D is uncertain. V was shortened by 7 bases and J by 2 bases, with 9 bases between the two germline ends. Germline V lookup: CDR1 LNHDA, CDR2 SQIVND (reference sequence). The CDR3 contains 12 residues. CDR3 coding DNA: TGTGCCAGTACCCCCTTCCCCTACGAGCAGTACTTC. This codes for CASTPFPYEQYF.

This clonotype was seen a few times. The genes are TRBV18 and TRBJ2-7; TRBD2 matches at 8 bases. This CDR3 contains 14 residues. V lost 3 bases, J lost 6 bases, and 7 bases stayed unmatched. CDR1 is KGHSH, CDR2 LQKENI, per germline. The CDR3 loop is CASSPAGLGSEQYF. DNA of the CDR3: TGTGCCAGCTCACCTGCGGGACTAGGAAGCGAGCAGTACTTC.

This chain connects TRBV19 to TRBJ1-1; TRBD1 matches 9 bases. CDR3 size: 16 residues. In germline, CDR1 is LNHDA, CDR2 SQIVND (reference sequence). V trimming: 5 bases; J trimming: 1 base; junction bases outside the gene matches: 8. The CDR3 here is CASSPKLTGGNTEAFF. CDR3 DNA sequence: TGTGCCAGTAGTCCTAAATTGACAGGGGGGAACACTGAAGCTTTCTTT.

The rearrangement links TRBV12-5 to TRBJ1-3; D ambiguous. The CDR3 loop spans 14 amino acids. Trimming cost V 5 bases and J 4 bases, with 12 bases left between them. The germline gives CDR1 LGHNT, CDR2 FRNRAP. CDR3 sequence: CASGEGNRGNTIYF. CDR3 coding DNA: TGTGCTAGTGGTGAAGGGAACCGAGGAAACACCATATATTTT.

Here the CDR3 reads CASSSTGTLGDTQYF. The CDR3 bases are TGTGCCAGCAGTTCCACAGGGACGTTAGGAGATACGCAGTATTTT. This rearrangement joins TRBV27 to TRBJ2-3, with D perhaps TRBD1 (6 bases). Trimming took 4 bases from V and 5 from J, leaving 16 bases between them. CDR3 length: 15 residues. Germline values: CDR1 MNHEY, CDR2 SMNVEV (reference sequence).

The chain recombines TRBV9 with TRBJ2-5; TRBD2 might be the D (6 bases). Germline CDR1 is SGDLS and CDR2 is YYNGEE. The CDR3 is made up of 12 amino acids. The ends were cut back, 4 bases at V and 10 bases at J, with 14 bases in the middle. The CDR3 DNA is TGTGCCAGCAGCCCGGGACTCCGAGACCAGTACTTC. It translates to CASSPGLRDQYF.

This clonotype was seen only a few times. J is TRBJ2-1 and V is TRBV11-3; D not resolved. CDR1 and CDR2 (germline): SGHNT, YENEEA. This CDR3 is built from 14 residues. V was cut by 2 bases and J by 3 bases, with 8 bases left in between. This CDR3 reads CASSLRVRYNEQFF. In DNA form, the CDR3 reads TGTGCCAGCAGCTTAAGGGTACGCTACAATGAGCAGTTCTTC.

The V call is TRBV4-1, the J call TRBJ2-4; 9 nucleotides align to TRBD1. V was clipped by 0 bases and J by 0 bases; unmatched bases: 12. The CDR3 is 20 amino acids. Germline CDR1 reads MGHRA; CDR2 reads YSYEKL. The CDR3 coding sequence is TGCGCCAGCAGCCAAGATTTCACAGGGGGCGCGGATGCAGCCAAAAACATTCAGTACTTC. It encodes CASSQDFTGGADAAKNIQYF.